Shown below are 9 T cell receptor beta chains from a single sample sequenced in a study of blood T cell repertoires in COVID-19 (dated by TCRdb to the early 2020s). The receptor library was made with the immunoSEQ multiplex PCR assay. TCRdb limited this immuneACCESS table to in-frame rearrangements with V and J called. A share of clones is missing; checked studies link under half to unresolved V genes, and the rest is unexplained. This sample is represented by around 160,000 clones; around 84% of them were singletons. The top ten clonotypes cover about 38% of the sample. The source material was peripheral blood. The receptors here all came from a human donor in a cohort sampled during active COVID-19.

The chain links TRBV7-8 to TRBJ2-2, with 14 bases that match TRBD2. CDR1 is SGHVS, CDR2 FQNEAQ, per germline. The V gene end was trimmed by 3 bases and the J gene end by 6 bases; junction bases not matched to a gene: 3. This CDR3 comprises 16 residues. The CDR3 DNA follows: TGTGCCAGCAGCTTGAGACTAGCGGGGGGGCCCGGGGAGCTGTTTTTT. It codes for CASSLRLAGGPGELFF.

V gene TRBV4-2 combines with J gene TRBJ2-5, with 7 nucleotides matching TRBD2. Germline CDR1 and CDR2: LGHNA and YNFKEQ. This CDR3 contains 17 residues. V lost 1 base and J lost 1; bases outside the gene matches: 9. CDR3 coding DNA: TGTGCCAGCAGCCAAGGATCAGCGGGGAGACTCCAAGAGACCCAGTACTTC. Amino acid sequence: CASSQGSAGRLQETQYF.

The chain joins TRBV12-3 or TRBV12-4 to TRBJ1-4, with a possible D match to TRBD1 (5 bases). V lost 5 bases and J 11 bases, leaving 15 bases between the germline ends. The CDR3 runs 13 residues. DNA of the CDR3: TGTGCCAGCAGTGTTGGACACGCCGAGAAACTGTTTTTT. Its translation: CASSVGHAEKLFF.

The chain has TRBV3-1 (or the pseudogene TRBV3-2) and TRBJ1-5; D gene ambiguous. In germline, CDR1 is LGHDT, CDR2 YNNKEL (reference sequence). The V and J ends lost 0 bases and 8 bases respectively, with 14 bases between them. The CDR3 length is 15 residues. CDR3 nucleotides: TGTGCCAGCAGCCAAGAGGGCTCTCCCAGAGAGCCCCAGCATTTT. Translated: CASSQEGSPREPQHF.

V is TRBV4-1 and J is TRBJ1-2, with D possibly being TRBD1 (6 bases). The CDR3 is made up of 14 amino acids. Trimming took 0 bases from V and 4 from J, leaving 9 bases between them. The germline CDR1 and CDR2 sequences are MGHRA and YSYEKL. CDR3 sequence: CASSQEGGGYGYTF. CDR3 sequence (DNA): TGCGCCAGCAGCCAAGAAGGGGGTGGCTATGGCTACACCTTC.

This clone occurred a few times. This rearrangement joins TRBV11-2 to TRBJ2-2; 9 bases fit TRBD2. The CDR3 covers 16 residues. Germline V gene data show CDR1 as SGHAT and CDR2 as FQNNGV. V was clipped by 5 bases and J by 2 bases; unmatched bases: 6. CDR3 residues: CASSPERGDNTGELFF. CDR3 DNA: TGTGCCAGCAGCCCCGAGCGGGGGGATAACACCGGGGAGCTGTTTTTT.

The V gene is TRBV25-1, the J gene TRBJ2-3; tentative D call: TRBD2 (6 bases). From germline, CDR1 is MGHDK and CDR2 SYGVNS. V was pared by 11 bases and J by 3 bases, with 12 bases between. This CDR3 spans 12 amino acids. The CDR3: CARGRGTDTQYF. The CDR3 nucleotides read TGTGCCCGAGGGCGGGGTACAGATACGCAGTATTTT.

The gene calls are TRBV12-5 and TRBJ2-1; possibly TRBD2 for D (7 bases). Germline-derived CDR1 and CDR2 are LGHNT and FRNRAP. The germline V and J ends were trimmed by 7 bases and 8 bases, with 15 bases remaining between them. The CDR3 loop spans 13 amino acids. The CDR3 here is CASAGGRGHEQFF. The DNA of the CDR3 is TGTGCTAGTGCCGGGGGGCGGGGCCATGAGCAGTTCTTC.

The rearrangement uses TRBV18 and TRBJ2-1, with D possibly being TRBD1 (5 bases). This CDR3 spans 12 amino acids. Germline CDR1 is KGHSH and CDR2 is LQKENI. V lost 4 bases and J 9 bases, leaving 10 bases between the germline ends. CDR3 sequence: CASSQLRGEQFF. The CDR3 bases are TGTGCCAGCTCACAGCTTAGGGGTGAGCAGTTCTTC. Full variable domain (remainder filled in from reference TRBV18 and TRBJ2-1): NAGVMQNPRHLVRRRGQEARLRCSPMKGHSHVYWYRQLPEEGLKFMVYLQKENIIDESGMPKERFSAEFPKEGPSILRIQQVVRGDSAAYFCASSQLRGEQFFGPGTRLTVL.